The next 32 T cell receptor beta chains were all read from a single sample in a study of shared clonotypes between healthy human individuals. Profiling relied on immunoSEQ multiplex PCR, and the TCRdb table lists in-frame clones only, not all of them. The sample has roughly 2.4 million clones, 95% seen once; the top ten hold 0.1% to 0.15%. The specimen sequenced was naive CD4+ T cells sorted from blood. Noted subset: CD45RA+ positively selected. The receptor source for this set is a man aged 18 to 29 in good health.

V usage is TRBV21-1 and J usage is TRBJ1-5; TRBD1 is the table's D call, not checked against the DNA. TRBV21-1 has pseudogene status. CDR3 length: 14 residues. The CDR3, as DNA: TGTGCCAGCAGGGAAGGGGCGGACAATCAGCCCCAGCATTTT. The encoded protein is CASREGADNQPQHF.

V gene TRBV7-9 combines with J gene TRBJ2-2, with D maybe TRBD2 (5 bases). This CDR3 is built from 16 residues. V lost 4 bases and J lost 5, with 17 bases in between. In germline, CDR1 is SEHNR, CDR2 FQNEAQ (reference sequence). CDR3 coding DNA: TGTGCCAGCAGCTCCCCTATGGACTGGAAGACCGGGGAGCTGTTTTTT. Translated, it gives CASSSPMDWKTGELFF.

The chain employs TRBV6-5 and TRBJ1-2; no definite D call. The CDR3 loop spans 15 amino acids. CDR1 MNHEY and CDR2 SVGAGI come from the germline V gene. Trimming shortened V by 5 bases and J by 6 bases, and 19 bases separated the two germline ends. For the CDR3, the DNA is TGTGCCAGCAGTCCCCCAGAGTTGGGGTCGAATGGCTACACCTTC. Translation: CASSPPELGSNGYTF.

This chain connects TRBV7-9 to TRBJ1-1; D unresolved. This CDR3 region has 14 residues. The V gene lost 6 bases and the J gene lost 0 bases, with 11 bases spanning the gap. Germline CDR1 SEHNR, CDR2 FQNEAQ (reference sequence). CDR3 sequence (DNA): TGTGCCAGCAGTTCCCCGACGGTGAACACTGAAGCTTTCTTT. Its protein product is CASSSPTVNTEAFF.

The V and J genes are TRBV29-1 and TRBJ2-5, with a tentative D call TRBD1 (6 bases). The CDR3 has 12 residues. CDR1 and CDR2 from the germline V gene are SQVTM and ANQGSEA. The V and J ends lost 3 bases and 4 bases respectively, with 9 bases between them. The DNA for the CDR3 is TGCAGCGTTGAGGTGGGGGCAGAGACCCAGTACTTC. It specifies CSVEVGAETQYF.

Turning to this clone: The identical CDR3 is also encoded by other nucleotide sequences in the sample. The chain carries TRBV18 and TRBJ1-4; tentative D call: TRBD1 (5 bases). The germline V gene encodes CDR1 KGHSH and CDR2 LQKENI. CDR3 length: 15 residues. V dropped 3 bases and J dropped 8 bases, with 16 bases sitting between them. The CDR3 region has the DNA TGTGCCAGCTCACCCCCGGGGACTGGAGGGGAAAAACTGTTTTTT. This translates into CASSPPGTGGEKLFF. The whole variable domain, remainder taken from reference TRBV18 and TRBJ1-4, is NAGVMQNPRHLVRRRGQEARLRCSPMKGHSHVYWYRQLPEEGLKFMVYLQKENIIDESGMPKERFSAEFPKEGPSILRIQQVVRGDSAAYFCASSPPGTGGEKLFFGSGTQLSVL.

The chain is built from TRBV7-6 and TRBJ2-7; 7 bases fit TRBD1. V dropped 5 bases and J dropped 3; count of bases not matched to a gene: 7. The CDR3 loop spans 14 amino acids. The germline V gene encodes CDR1 SGHVS and CDR2 FNYEAQ. This CDR3 is CASSIRDSSYEQYF. The CDR3 DNA follows: TGTGCCAGCAGCATCCGGGACAGCAGCTACGAGCAGTACTTC.

The genes are TRBV5-1 and TRBJ2-3; no definite D call. The CDR3 covers 15 residues. V was clipped by 3 bases and J by 7 bases, with 18 bases between them. CDR1 and CDR2 (germline): SGHRS, YFSETQ. DNA for the CDR3: TGCGCCAGCAGCTCGAATTTAAACCGTGGGAATACGCAGTATTTT. Translating gives CASSSNLNRGNTQYF.

The rearrangement joins TRBV9 to TRBJ2-3; D ambiguous. The CDR3 is 16 amino acids. The germline V and J ends were trimmed by 6 bases and 2 bases, with 19 bases remaining between them. Per the germline V gene, CDR1 is SGDLS and CDR2 is YYNGEE. The CDR3 nucleotides are TGTGCCAGCACCACGTCGTCGGTGATCCCCACAGATACGCAGTATTTT. This encodes CASTTSSVIPTDTQYF.

The CDR3, as DNA: TGTGCCAGCAGCGGGACTAGCGGGAGAGTGTCGGAGACCCAGTACTTC. The encoded protein is CASSGTSGRVSETQYF. This chain uses TRBV2 with TRBJ2-5; 14 positions agree with TRBD2. V was clipped by 6 bases and J by 5 bases; unmatched bases: 8. Germline loops: CDR1 SNHLY, CDR2 FYNNEI. This CDR3 region has 16 residues.

The V gene is TRBV6-1, the J gene TRBJ1-1, with D unclear. Trimming took off 6 bases at V and 4 bases at J, with 12 bases between the two ends. This CDR3 contains 13 residues. CDR1 is MNHNS, CDR2 SASEGT, per germline. The CDR3 region has the DNA TGTGCCAGCAGAGAGTCACTGGGCACTGAAGCTTTCTTT. It yields the protein CASRESLGTEAFF.

Notes on this clone: Additional DNA sequences in this sample encode the identical CDR3. The chain couples TRBV5-1 to TRBJ1-4; D gene ambiguous. Germline CDR1 is SGHRS and CDR2 is YFSETQ. Trimming took off 1 base at V and 0 bases at J, with 10 bases between the two ends. CDR3 size: 16 residues. DNA of the CDR3: TGCGCCAGCAGCTTGAATCCGACTGCAACTAATGAAAAACTGTTTTTT. It encodes CASSLNPTATNEKLFF.

The CDR3 here is CASRPGQGGNQPQHF. CDR3 DNA: TGTGCCAGCAGACCGGGACAGGGAGGGAATCAGCCCCAGCATTTT. The rearrangement joins TRBV5-4 to TRBJ1-5; TRBD1 agrees at 9 bases. CDR1 and CDR2 (germline): SGHNT, YYREEE (reference sequence). The CDR3 spans 15 residues. The V segment lost 5 bases and the J segment 4 bases; nucleotides outside the gene matches: 7.

CDR3: CAISGLGGHEQFF. Written as DNA, the CDR3 is TGTGCCATCAGTGGCCTTGGGGGCCATGAGCAGTTCTTC. The chain is built from TRBV10-3 and TRBJ2-1, with D perhaps TRBD1 (6 bases). The V gene's germline CDR1 is ENHRY and CDR2 SYGVKD. The CDR3 is 13 residues long. The V gene lost 4 bases and the J gene lost 8 bases, with 12 bases spanning the gap.

V gene TRBV2 combines with J gene TRBJ1-1; 7 nucleotides align to TRBD1. CDR1 and CDR2 from the germline V gene are SNHLY and FYNNEI. J gave up 3 bases and V 5 bases, and 6 bases lay outside the gene matches. The CDR3 totals 14 residues. Written as DNA, the CDR3 is TGTGCCAGCAGTCCGAACAGGGGATACACTGAAGCTTTCTTT. Translated: CASSPNRGYTEAFF.

This clone was seen a single time. This chain uses TRBV21-1 with TRBJ1-5; the table assigns TRBD1, which was not confirmed against the DNA. TRBV21-1 is a documented pseudogene. The CDR3 has 11 residues. The CDR3 coding sequence is TGTGCCAGCAGCTTACACCAGCCCCAGCATTTT. Translated: CASSLHQPQHF.

The genes are TRBV4-1 and TRBJ2-1; TRBD2 matches 13 bases. With 5 bases clipped from V and 9 bases from J, the junction kept 4 bases outside the gene matches. The length of the CDR3 is 14 residues. The germline CDR1 and CDR2 sequences are MGHRA and YSYEKL. Written as DNA, the CDR3 is TGCGCCAGCAGCAAACTAGCGGGGGGGCCTGAGCAGTTCTTC. This encodes CASSKLAGGPEQFF.

V and J are TRBV15 and TRBJ2-5; perhaps TRBD1 as D (5 bases). Germline CDR1 is LNHNV and CDR2 is YYDKDF (reference sequence). This CDR3 contains 14 residues. Trimming removed 0 bases at V and 4 bases at J, with 9 bases between. CDR3 in DNA: TGTGCCACCAGCAGAGAGCAGGGTCGAGAGACCCAGTACTTC. Translated, it gives CATSREQGRETQYF.

This clone was counted once. This sequence joins TRBV6-5 and TRBJ1-1, with 7 bases aligning to TRBD1. The CDR3 runs to 14 residues. With V trimmed by 10 bases and J by 1 base, 9 bases remained unmatched. Germline V gene sequence: CDR1 MNHEY, CDR2 SVGAGI. CDR3: CATQGGLANTEAFF. CDR3 nucleotides: TGTGCCACCCAGGGGGGGCTGGCGAACACTGAAGCTTTCTTT.

The chain carries TRBV6-1 and TRBJ1-5; D call uncertain. This CDR3 region has 12 residues. Deletions cut 8 bases from V and 6 bases from J, with 11 bases between. Germline CDR1 and CDR2: MNHNS and SASEGT. The CDR3 DNA follows: TGTGCCAGCTTGGGAAGTGTTCAGCCCCAGCATTTT. Encoded protein: CASLGSVQPQHF.

The chain joins TRBV5-1 to TRBJ2-7; TRBD1 matches at 11 bases. This CDR3 spans 13 amino acids. CDR1 is SGHRS, CDR2 YFSETQ, per germline. V was pared by 4 bases and J by 6 bases, with 3 bases of the junction left unmatched. The CDR3, as DNA: TGCGCCAGCAGCCGGGGACAGGGGGGCGAGCAGTACTTC. It yields the protein CASSRGQGGEQYF.

The CDR3 is CASSRVQGEVHF. The CDR3 DNA follows: TGTGCCAGCAGCCGTGTCCAGGGGGAAGTCCACTTT. V usage is TRBV14 and J usage is TRBJ1-6; 7 bases agree with TRBD1. Germline V gene lookup returns CDR1 SGHDN and CDR2 FVKESK. Trimming removed 4 bases from V and 17 bases from J; junction bases left unmatched: 8. The CDR3 is 12 amino acids.

The genes are TRBV5-1 and TRBJ2-1; 7 nucleotides line up with TRBD1. J was trimmed by 3 bases and V by 2 bases; bases with no gene match: 5. This CDR3 comprises 15 residues. Germline V gene data show CDR1 as SGHRS and CDR2 as YFSETQ. The CDR3 region is CASSLAGGDYNEQFF. DNA for the CDR3: TGCGCCAGCAGCTTAGCAGGGGGTGACTACAATGAGCAGTTCTTC.

The V gene is TRBV11-2, the J gene TRBJ1-2, with a possible D match to TRBD1 (5 bases). CDR3 length: 13 amino acids. V dropped 0 bases and J dropped 7 bases, with 9 bases sitting between them. In germline, CDR1 is SGHAT, CDR2 FQNNGV. This CDR3 reads CASSLDDSGGYTF. In DNA form, the CDR3 reads TGTGCCAGCAGCTTAGATGACAGCGGTGGCTACACCTTC. The whole variable domain, remainder taken from reference TRBV11-2 and TRBJ1-2, is EAGVAQSPRYKIIEKRQSVAFWCNPISGHATLYWYQQILGQGPKLLIQFQNNGVVDDSQLPKDRFSAERLKGVDSTLKIQPAKLEDSAVYLCASSLDDSGGYTFGSGTRLTVV.

This clone was counted only a few times. The chain uses TRBV30 and TRBJ1-2; D possibly corresponds to TRBD1 (5 bases). Germline V CDR1 and CDR2: GTSNPN, SVGIG (reference sequence). The CDR3 sequence is 11 residues long. Trimming removed 4 bases from V and 4 bases from J, with 7 bases in between. CDR3 coding DNA: TGTGCCTGGACAGGGACCTATGGCTACACCTTC. Amino acid sequence: CAWTGTYGYTF.

The chain couples TRBV15 to TRBJ1-5; no clear D. The germline V and J ends were trimmed by 0 bases and 0 bases, with 3 bases remaining between them. The CDR3 consists of 14 residues. Germline V gene lookup returns CDR1 LNHNV and CDR2 YYDKDF (reference sequence). CDR3 DNA: TGTGCCACCAGCAGAGATTATAGCAATCAGCCCCAGCATTTT. It codes for CATSRDYSNQPQHF. Combining the CDR3 with reference TRBV15 and TRBJ1-5 gives the whole variable domain DAMVIQNPRYQVTQFGKPVTLSCSQTLNHNVMYWYQQKSSQAPKLLFHYYDKDFNNEADTPDNFQSRRPNTSFCFLDIRSPGLGDTAMYLCATSRDYSNQPQHFGDGTRLSIL.

The chain links TRBV28 to TRBJ1-5; 7 bases line up with TRBD1. Trimming removed 7 bases from V and 4 bases from J; junction bases left unmatched: 7. CDR3 length: 14 residues. Germline CDR1 and CDR2: MDHEN and SYDVKM. The CDR3 reads CASTTTGRNQPQHF. The DNA of the CDR3 is TGTGCCAGCACCACGACAGGGCGAAATCAGCCCCAGCATTTT.

The CDR3 here is CASSETGGGTDTQYF. CDR3 in DNA: TGTGCCAGCAGCGAGACAGGGGGTGGGACAGATACGCAGTATTTT. The J gene is TRBJ2-3, the V gene TRBV7-2; TRBD1 matches at 9 bases. Germline CDR1 reads SGHTA; CDR2 reads FQGNSA. The V gene end was trimmed by 5 bases and the J gene end by 3 bases; junction bases not matched to a gene: 6. The CDR3 consists of 15 residues.

The chain couples TRBV10-3 to TRBJ2-1; D may be TRBD1 (6 bases). This CDR3 contains 16 residues. Germline assignment: CDR1 ENHRY and CDR2 SYGVKD. With 2 bases removed from V and 4 bases from J, the gap between germline ends came to 15 bases. The CDR3 sequence: CAISENAGTSYNEQFF. The CDR3 DNA is TGTGCCATCAGTGAGAACGCCGGGACAAGTTACAATGAGCAGTTCTTC.

About this clone: The same CDR3 arises from other DNA sequences in this sample as well. The gene calls are TRBV20-1 and TRBJ2-7; D ambiguous. CDR1 is DFQATT, CDR2 SNEGSKA, per germline (reference sequence). The CDR3 is 11 amino acids. Between the trimmed V and J ends, which lost 5 bases and 6 bases, there was a span of 11 bases. The CDR3 DNA follows: TGCAGTGCTCGAACGGGCGGCGAGCAGTACTTC. Translating gives CSARTGGEQYF.

About this clone: At the DNA level, this CDR3 is encoded by other sequences in the same sample as well. V usage is TRBV10-3 and J usage is TRBJ2-7, with D unclear. Germline assignment: CDR1 ENHRY and CDR2 SYGVKD. This CDR3 region has 11 residues. V was pared by 3 bases and J by 1 base, with 1 base between. CDR3 residues: CAISDSYEQYF. The CDR3 DNA reads as TGTGCCATCAGTGATTCCTACGAGCAGTACTTC.

This chain joins TRBV2 and TRBJ1-5; TRBD1 is a possible D gene (6 bases). V was trimmed by 7 bases and J by 4 bases, leaving 17 bases between them. The length of the CDR3 is 15 residues. Germline V gene sequence: CDR1 SNHLY, CDR2 FYNNEI. CDR3 bases: TGTGCCAGCAACAGGGCCCCCCACGCTAATCAGCCCCAGCATTTT. This encodes CASNRAPHANQPQHF. Complete variable domain (other parts from reference TRBV2 and TRBJ1-5): EPEVTQTPSHQVTQMGQEVILRCVPISNHLYFYWYRQILGQKVEFLVSFYNNEISEKSEIFDDQFSVERPDGSNFTLKIRSTKLEDSAMYFCASNRAPHANQPQHFGDGTRLSIL.